The 30 T cell receptor beta chains below all came from one sample that was sequenced in a study of blood T cells in healthy people across ages. Through a sample-barcoded 5' primer and a J-beta primer mix, a second PCR was run for roughly 6 to 12 cycles. MiXCR was run by TCRdb on the 5' RACE reads, yielding one entry per CDR3 protein. The data show fewer than 2 million distinct CDR3 sequences, 30% to 40% seen once. Sequencing input: blood. The origin of the receptors is a human donor in good health.

This clonotype showed up many times. The chain combines TRBV4-3 with TRBJ2-7; 8 bases map to TRBD1. This CDR3 spans 14 amino acids. V was pared by 0 bases and J by 7 bases, with 5 bases of the junction left unmatched. Germline V gene data show CDR1 as LGHNA and CDR2 as YSLEER. CDR3: CASSQDLRTGEQYF. Here the CDR3 DNA reads TGCGCCAGCAGCCAAGATCTTAGGACAGGGGAGCAGTACTTC.

The chain carries TRBV5-5 and TRBJ2-7; a possible D gene is TRBD2 (6 bases). The germline gives CDR1 SGHKS, CDR2 YYEKEE (reference sequence). The V and J ends lost 4 bases and 6 bases respectively, with 11 bases between them. The CDR3 length is 12 residues. Written as DNA, the CDR3 is TGTGCCAGCAGCACCGGGACTTCCGAGCAGTACTTC. Translation gives CASSTGTSEQYF.

The V call is TRBV20-1, the J call TRBJ1-2, with D perhaps TRBD1 (5 bases). The CDR3 length is 14 residues. V was trimmed by 2 bases and J by 7 bases, leaving 17 bases between them. Looked up from germline, CDR1 is DFQATT and CDR2 is SNEGSKA (reference sequence). The DNA of the CDR3 is TGCAGTGCTAGACCCACGGACATAAAGGGTGGCTACACCTTC. Its protein product is CSARPTDIKGGYTF.

V is TRBV20-1 and J is TRBJ2-3, with unresolved D. Trimming pared 6 bases from V and 3 bases from J, leaving 13 bases between. This CDR3 comprises 13 residues. Germline CDR1 reads DFQATT; CDR2 reads SNEGSKA (reference sequence). The CDR3 DNA sequence: TGCAGTGCACCCCCTTTAGGGACAGATACGCAGTATTTT. Protein: CSAPPLGTDTQYF.

The V call is TRBV4-2, the J call TRBJ2-3, with D possibly being TRBD2 (5 bases). Per germline, CDR1 LGHNA and CDR2 YNFKEQ. Trimming removed 4 bases from V and 2 bases from J, with 16 bases in between. The CDR3 contains 16 residues. The CDR3 sequence: CASSPHPGSHTDTQYF. As DNA, the CDR3 is TGTGCCAGCAGCCCTCATCCGGGGAGTCACACAGATACGCAGTATTTT.

CDR3 amino acids: CASSCSGGMDEQYF. As DNA, the CDR3 is TGTGCCAGCAGTTGCTCAGGGGGAATGGATGAGCAGTACTTC. The V and J genes are TRBV6-5 and TRBJ2-7, with 7 bases identical to TRBD1. Germline V gene lookup returns CDR1 MNHEY and CDR2 SVGAGI. Trimming at V came to 4 bases and at J to 7 bases, leaving 10 bases not matched to a gene. The CDR3 is 14 residues long.

The chain couples TRBV27 to TRBJ1-2; TRBD1 matches at 9 bases. Germline CDR1 is MNHEY and CDR2 is SMNVEV (reference sequence). With V trimmed by 6 bases and J by 5 bases, 10 bases remained unmatched. The CDR3 length is 15 residues. The CDR3 here is CASSHNTGTGYGYTF. The CDR3 DNA sequence: TGTGCCAGCAGCCATAATACCGGGACAGGGTATGGCTACACCTTC.

Only a few counts were recorded for this clonotype. This sequence joins TRBV9 and TRBJ1-2, with TRBD1 matching over 7 bases. Germline CDR1 and CDR2: SGDLS and YYNGEE. The CDR3 is made up of 16 amino acids. Trimming removed 3 bases from V and 6 bases from J; junction bases left unmatched: 14. The CDR3 DNA sequence: TGTGCCAGCAGCGCTTACGAGACAGGGAACCCCGATGGCTACACCTTC. Its protein is CASSAYETGNPDGYTF.

This rearrangement joins TRBV27 to TRBJ1-2; no reliable D call. Germline V gene lookup returns CDR1 MNHEY and CDR2 SMNVEV (reference sequence). The CDR3 is 15 residues long. V shed 6 bases and J shed 5 bases, with 19 bases lying between them. In DNA form, the CDR3 reads TGTGCCAGCAGAGGACTCGTAGAGGGTGGGTATGGCTACACCTTC. Encoded protein: CASRGLVEGGYGYTF.

In its sample, this clonotype was seen a few times. The V gene is TRBV12-3 or TRBV12-4, the J gene TRBJ1-5; 7 bases agree with TRBD1. The V and J ends lost 8 bases and 4 bases, in that order; junction bases with no gene match: 8. This CDR3 region has 14 residues. CDR3 loop: CASGSGQRNQPQHF. As DNA, the CDR3 is TGTGCCAGCGGTTCGGGACAGAGAAATCAGCCCCAGCATTTT.

This clonotype appeared a few times. V and J are TRBV29-1 and TRBJ2-1; D assignment may be TRBD1 or TRBD2 (5 bases each). CDR3 length equals 16 residues. V lost 0 bases, J lost 13 bases, and 25 bases lay in between. CDR1 and CDR2 (germline): SQVTM, ANQGSEA. In nucleotides, the CDR3 is TGCAGCGTTGAAGATCTTCTCCGAGCAGAAATGAGGGGCCAGTTCTTC. Translated: CSVEDLLRAEMRGQFF.

This clonotype has more than one count but fewer than ten. The chain couples TRBV20-1 to TRBJ2-7; 8 positions agree with TRBD1. Looked up from germline, CDR1 is DFQATT and CDR2 is SNEGSKA (reference sequence). With V trimmed by 4 bases and J by 3 bases, 2 bases remained unmatched. The CDR3 has 12 amino acids. Written as DNA, the CDR3 is TGCAGTGCTACTGACAGGGGCTACGAGCAGTACTTC. It specifies CSATDRGYEQYF.

This clonotype showed up many times. V is TRBV7-2 and J is TRBJ2-5; tentatively, D is TRBD2 (5 bases). Deletions cut 1 base from V and 4 bases from J, with 10 bases between. The CDR3 has 14 residues. Germline CDR1 and CDR2: SGHTA and FQGNSA. As DNA, the CDR3 is TGTGCCAGCAGCTTAGGGCTAGCCGGAGAGACCCAGTACTTC. Residues: CASSLGLAGETQYF.

The CDR3 region is CAISGTAISYEQYF. Here the CDR3 DNA reads TGTGCCATCAGCGGGACGGCGATATCCTACGAGCAGTACTTC. The V gene is TRBV10-3, the J gene TRBJ2-7; either TRBD1 or TRBD2 may supply D (5 bases each). Germline V gives CDR1 ENHRY, CDR2 SYGVKD. This CDR3 contains 14 residues. The V end was cut by 6 bases, the J end by 1 base, with 13 bases between.

The rearrangement joins TRBV20-1 to TRBJ2-1, with 10 bases identical to TRBD2. Germline CDR1 and CDR2: DFQATT and SNEGSKA (reference sequence). With V trimmed by 0 bases and J by 8 bases, 10 bases remained unmatched. This CDR3 spans 16 amino acids. The CDR3 is CSARDRRAGGRDEQFF. The DNA of the CDR3 is TGCAGTGCTAGAGATCGACGAGCGGGGGGGCGGGATGAGCAGTTCTTC.

This rearrangement joins TRBV5-1 to TRBJ2-7; D is ambiguous. This CDR3 contains 15 residues. Germline loops: CDR1 SGHRS, CDR2 YFSETQ. Between the trimmed V and J ends, which lost 4 bases and 2 bases, there was a span of 16 bases. CDR3 loop: CASSHSRANTYEQYF. The CDR3 region has the DNA TGCGCCAGCAGCCACTCCAGAGCAAATACCTACGAGCAGTACTTC.

There are a few counts of this clonotype. This chain uses TRBV28 with TRBJ2-1; D possibly uses TRBD1 or TRBD2 (5 bases each). CDR3 length: 15 residues. Germline V CDR1 and CDR2: MDHEN, SYDVKM. Trimming stripped 6 bases from V and 9 bases from J, with 21 bases between. In DNA form, the CDR3 reads TGTGCCAGCAGCTTGGGGGACCCCTCAGGCCGTGAGCAGTTCTTC. Amino acids: CASSLGDPSGREQFF.

This clonotype was found a few times. The gene calls are TRBV20-1 and TRBJ2-7; D is unresolved. This CDR3 comprises 12 residues. V dropped 0 bases and J dropped 2 bases, with 5 bases sitting between them. The V gene's germline CDR1 is DFQATT and CDR2 SNEGSKA (reference sequence). The CDR3 sequence: CSARDDTYEQYF. DNA of the CDR3: TGCAGTGCTAGAGATGACACCTACGAGCAGTACTTC.

This clonotype appeared many times. This sequence joins TRBV12-3 or TRBV12-4 and TRBJ1-1; D is unclear. The CDR3 has 14 amino acids. V was pared by 1 base and J by 5 bases, with 11 bases between. CDR3 coding DNA: TGTGCCAGCAGTTTAGGTGGTTTAGATACTGAAGCTTTCTTT. The encoded protein is CASSLGGLDTEAFF.

The V call is TRBV5-1, the J call TRBJ1-2; D ambiguous. Germline V gene lookup returns CDR1 SGHRS and CDR2 YFSETQ. The CDR3 contains 13 residues. V shed 2 bases and J shed 3 bases, with 8 bases lying between them. CDR3 bases: TGCGCCAGCAGCTTTACTTTTGACTATGGCTACACCTTC. This encodes CASSFTFDYGYTF. The full variable domain, rest sourced from reference TRBV5-1 and TRBJ1-2, is KAGVTQTPRYLIKTRGQQVTLSCSPISGHRSVSWYQQTPGQGLQFLFEYFSETQRNKGNFPGRFSGRQFSNSRSEMNVSTLELGDSALYLCASSFTFDYGYTFGSGTRLTVV.

The chain recombines TRBV7-2 with TRBJ2-5; weak D call: TRBD1 (6 bases). There are 16 residues in the CDR3. With 5 bases removed from V and 4 bases from J, the gap between germline ends came to 20 bases. Germline assignment: CDR1 SGHTA and CDR2 FQGNSA. CDR3 nucleotides: TGTGCCAGCAGCCTGGGAACCTACAGGGTCGGAGAGACCCAGTACTTC. Residues: CASSLGTYRVGETQYF.

In its sample, this clonotype was seen a few times. This chain links TRBV5-1 with TRBJ2-5, with a possible D match to TRBD1 (5 bases). Germline V gene sequence: CDR1 SGHRS, CDR2 YFSETQ. Trimming removed 7 bases at V and 1 base at J, with 11 bases between. The CDR3 length is 13 residues. The CDR3 here is CASRLDIQETQYF. CDR3 sequence (DNA): TGCGCCAGCCGACTGGACATCCAAGAGACCCAGTACTTC.

This rearrangement joins TRBV15 to TRBJ2-3; D uncertain. This CDR3 region has 20 residues. Germline V gene data show CDR1 as LNHNV and CDR2 as YYDKDF (reference sequence). The germline V and J ends were trimmed by 5 bases and 0 bases, with 27 bases remaining between them. In nucleotides, the CDR3 is TGTGCCACCAGCGGAATAACGGGCCAACCGAGCCCCTTTAGCACAGATACGCAGTATTTT. Translated: CATSGITGQPSPFSTDTQYF.

This clonotype came up a few times. The chain joins TRBV27 to TRBJ1-2, with 11 nucleotides matching TRBD1. Germline V gene data show CDR1 as MNHEY and CDR2 as SMNVEV (reference sequence). V lost 4 bases, J lost 7 bases, and 8 bases stayed unmatched. The CDR3 length is 15 residues. This CDR3 is CASSSSGQGVGGYTF. In DNA, the CDR3 is TGTGCCAGCAGTTCCTCGGGACAGGGGGTCGGTGGCTACACCTTC.

This clonotype was seen a few times. The gene calls are TRBV7-2 and TRBJ2-5; D unclear. Trimming removed 2 bases at V and 7 bases at J, with 17 bases between. The CDR3 is 15 residues long. From germline, CDR1 is SGHTA and CDR2 FQGNSA. The CDR3 nucleotides are TGTGCCAGCAGCTTACAGCGACTGGTTTTGGGGACCCAGTACTTC. Translation: CASSLQRLVLGTQYF.

About this clonotype itself: A much larger clonotype is one base distant, so this may be a read error. The V gene is TRBV29-1, the J gene TRBJ2-7; D remains unclear. Matching the DNA end better, TRBJ2-5 makes the J call doubtful. The CDR3 runs to 12 residues. Germline CDR1 and CDR2: SQVTM and ANQGSEA. The chain's CDR3 is CNVEVLEETQYF. The CDR3 coding sequence is TGCAACGTTGAAGTTTTGGAGGAGACCCAGTACTTC.

The chain has TRBV7-9 and TRBJ1-2, with a weak D call TRBD1 (5 bases). CDR1 is SEHNR, CDR2 FQNEAQ, per germline (reference sequence). The ends were cut back, 8 bases at V and 6 bases at J, with 13 bases in the middle. This CDR3 comprises 12 residues. CDR3 sequence: CASEGILDGYTF. In DNA form, the CDR3 reads TGTGCCAGCGAGGGGATTTTGGATGGCTACACCTTC.

To note about this clonotype: A much bigger clone sits one base away, suggesting this may be a read error. The chain recombines TRBV10-3 with TRBJ2-7; D might be TRBD2 (5 bases). CDR1 and CDR2 (germline): ENHRY, SYGVKD. This CDR3 is built from 13 residues. This chain's CDR3 is CAISEGSSYGQYF. The CDR3 DNA reads TGTGCCATCAGTGAAGGGAGCTCCTACGGGCAGTACTTC.

This chain links TRBV9 with TRBJ2-4, with a tentative D call TRBD1 (6 bases). Gene TRBJ2-7 matches the end of the DNA better, so the J call may be wrong. CDR1 and CDR2 (germline): SGDLS, YYNGEE. The CDR3 runs 15 residues. Written as DNA, the CDR3 is TGTGCCAGCAGCGTAGAAGCAGGGGACGTCTACGAGCAGTACTTC. Translating gives CASSVEAGDVYEQYF.

A remark on this clonotype: Mismatch with germline at one junction end may stem from a read error. The rearrangement links TRBV12-3 or TRBV12-4 to TRBJ2-7; TRBD1 is a possible D gene (6 bases). CDR3 size: 15 residues. CDR3 nucleotide sequence: TGTGTCAGCATCGCTTCAGGGGCGTTCTCCTACGAGCAGTACTTC. Protein sequence: CVSIASGAFSYEQYF.